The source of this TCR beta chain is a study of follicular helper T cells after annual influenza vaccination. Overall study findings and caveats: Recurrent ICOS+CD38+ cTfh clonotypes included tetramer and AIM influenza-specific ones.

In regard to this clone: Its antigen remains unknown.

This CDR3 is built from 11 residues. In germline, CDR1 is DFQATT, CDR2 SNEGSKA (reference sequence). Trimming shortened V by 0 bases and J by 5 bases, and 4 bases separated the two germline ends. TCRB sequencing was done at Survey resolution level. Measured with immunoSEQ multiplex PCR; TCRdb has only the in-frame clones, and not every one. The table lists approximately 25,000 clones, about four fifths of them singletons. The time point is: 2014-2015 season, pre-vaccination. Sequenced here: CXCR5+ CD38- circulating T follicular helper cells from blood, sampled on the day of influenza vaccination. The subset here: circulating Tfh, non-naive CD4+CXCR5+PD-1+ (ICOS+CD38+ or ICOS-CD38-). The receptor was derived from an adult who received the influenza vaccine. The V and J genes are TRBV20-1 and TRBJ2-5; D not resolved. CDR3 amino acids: CSARESETQYF. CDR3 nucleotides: TGCAGTGCTAGAGAGTCGGAGACCCAGTACTTC.